There are many counts of the clone carrying this T cell receptor (beta chain). The sample originates from a study of T-cell memory formation after mild COVID-19. TCRdb re-called the 5' RACE reads with MiXCR, one entry per CDR3 protein. The sample includes over 25,000 distinct CDR3 sequences, approximately 21% of them seen just once. Trimming stripped 3 bases from V and 6 bases from J, with 16 bases between. CDR3 size: 15 residues. Germline CDR1 reads SGHRS; CDR2 reads YFSETQ. Sequences were obtained from PBMCs or a T cell subset sorted from them (not recorded which). This TCR derives from an adult who had mild COVID-19 (a few samples of this study predate the infection). Cell type and time point are not known. The chain combines TRBV5-1 with TRBJ2-1; D gene uncertain. CDR3 sequence: CASSWRGTDSNEQFF. As DNA, the CDR3 is TGCGCCAGCAGCTGGCGCGGCACAGATTCCAATGAGCAGTTCTTC.